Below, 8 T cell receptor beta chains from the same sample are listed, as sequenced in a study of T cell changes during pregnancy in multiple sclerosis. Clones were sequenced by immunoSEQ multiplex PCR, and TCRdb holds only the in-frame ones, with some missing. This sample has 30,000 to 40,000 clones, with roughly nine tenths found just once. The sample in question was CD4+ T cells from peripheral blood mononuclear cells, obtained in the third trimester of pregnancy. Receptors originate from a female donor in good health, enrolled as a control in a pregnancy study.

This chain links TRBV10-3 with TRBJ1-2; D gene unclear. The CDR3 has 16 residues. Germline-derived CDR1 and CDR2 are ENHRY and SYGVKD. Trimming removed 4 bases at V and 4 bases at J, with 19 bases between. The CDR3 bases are TGTGCCATCAGTGGGATGGCGGAGGGCGGGATCTATGGCTACACCTTC. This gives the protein CAISGMAEGGIYGYTF.

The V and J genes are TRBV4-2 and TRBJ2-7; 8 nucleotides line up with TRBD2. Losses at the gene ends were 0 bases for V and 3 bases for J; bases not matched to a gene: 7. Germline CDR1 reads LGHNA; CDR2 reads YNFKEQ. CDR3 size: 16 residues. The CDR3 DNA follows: TGTGCCAGCAGCCAAGAAGCGAGCGGGGGATACTACGAGCAGTACTTC. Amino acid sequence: CASSQEASGGYYEQYF.

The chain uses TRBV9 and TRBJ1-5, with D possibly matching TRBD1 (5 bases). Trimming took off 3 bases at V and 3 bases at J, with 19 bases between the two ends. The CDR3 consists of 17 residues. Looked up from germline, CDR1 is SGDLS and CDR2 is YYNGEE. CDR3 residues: CASSDHRLQVDNQPQHF. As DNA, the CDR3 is TGTGCCAGCAGCGACCACCGCTTACAGGTCGACAATCAGCCCCAGCATTTT.

The DNA for the CDR3 is TGTGCCAGCAGCAAAGTTTTCGGACTAGTTCTAATGTTCAATGAGCAGTTCTTC. Amino acids: CASSKVFGLVLMFNEQFF. This chain uses TRBV21-1 with TRBJ2-1; TRBD2 is the table's D call, not checked against the DNA. TRBV21-1 is recorded as a pseudogene. This CDR3 region has 18 residues.

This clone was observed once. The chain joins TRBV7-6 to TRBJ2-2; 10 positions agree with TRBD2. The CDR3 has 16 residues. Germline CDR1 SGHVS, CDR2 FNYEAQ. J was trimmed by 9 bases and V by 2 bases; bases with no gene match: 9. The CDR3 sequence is CASSLRPSGSSRELFF. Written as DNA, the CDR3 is TGTGCCAGCAGCTTAAGGCCTAGCGGGAGTTCGAGGGAGCTGTTTTTT.

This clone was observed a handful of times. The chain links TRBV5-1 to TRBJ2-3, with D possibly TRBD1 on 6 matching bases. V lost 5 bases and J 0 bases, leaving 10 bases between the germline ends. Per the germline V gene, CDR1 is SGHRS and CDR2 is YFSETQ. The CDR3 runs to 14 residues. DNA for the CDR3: TGCGCCAGCAGTAAGGGGGACAGCACAGATACGCAGTATTTT. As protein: CASSKGDSTDTQYF.

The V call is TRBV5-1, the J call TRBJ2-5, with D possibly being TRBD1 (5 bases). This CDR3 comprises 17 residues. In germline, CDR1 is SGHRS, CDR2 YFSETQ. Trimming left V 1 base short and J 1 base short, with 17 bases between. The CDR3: CASSLITGMGGQETQYF. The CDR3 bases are TGCGCCAGCAGCTTGATCACAGGAATGGGTGGCCAAGAGACCCAGTACTTC.

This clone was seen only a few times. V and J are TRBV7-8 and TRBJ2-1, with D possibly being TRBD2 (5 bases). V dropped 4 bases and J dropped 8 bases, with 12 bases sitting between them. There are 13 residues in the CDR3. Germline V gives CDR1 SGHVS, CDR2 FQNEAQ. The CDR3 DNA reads TGTGCCAGCAGCTACCTAGCAGGAGATGAGCAGTTCTTC. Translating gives CASSYLAGDEQFF. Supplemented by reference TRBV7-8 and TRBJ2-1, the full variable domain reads GAGVSQSPRYKVAKRGQDVALRCDPISGHVSLFWYQQALGQGPEFLTYFQNEAQLDKSGLPSDRFFAERPEGSVSTLKIQRTQQEDSAVYLCASSYLAGDEQFFGPGTRLTVL.